This TCR beta chain was identified during a study of T cell responses to AZD1222 COVID-19 vaccine (dated by TCRdb to the early 2020s). With regard to the full study: AZD1222 recipients with second doses at about 4 weeks or about 12 weeks were pooled, because spike-specific TCR depth and breadth did not differ between schedules. Enrollment into the trials was organized by age into subgroups of 18-55, 56-69 and 70-plus years, and those subgroups contained roughly 140, 27 and 60 TCR-sequenced participants, respectively. TCR sequencing was performed for roughly 250 trial participants, of whom roughly 200 were given two doses of AZD1222 and around 26 were given two doses of MenACWY control vaccine.

The time point label for this specimen denotes: baseline before first vaccination. The vaccinee samples were drawn from two UK trials, COV001 and COV002, one of which was a single-blind randomized controlled phase 2/3 trial testing AZD1222 (ChAdOx1 nCoV-19) in healthy adults. For TCRbeta chain sequencing, PBMC samples from trial participants were taken at day 0 and at day 28 after the second dose. The CDR3 regions of human TCRbeta chains were subjected to immunosequencing. In the source study's methods: TCRs in the repertoires were matched against a reference library of SARS-CoV-2-specific TCRs that had been generated with the MIRA antigen-specificity platform. Breadth meant the fraction of unique TCRs that were SARS-CoV-2-associated, whereas depth meant the fraction of total T cells that were SARS-CoV-2-associated. Each spike-specific TCR was assigned to its reactive spike region and to a CD4 or CD8 class using the MIRA data. Log10-transformed breadth and depth values were compared by one-way ANOVA with Sidak's multiple comparisons tests. TCRdb mirrors the immuneACCESS table, restricted to in-frame sequences. Some clones are absent from its copies; in checked studies, under half trace to an unresolved V gene, and the reason for the others is unknown. V, J and clone size derive from that table, while D and trimming were established from the DNA sequence. The sample table holds about 120,000 clones, of which approximately 84% were seen once. The ten largest clones add up to about 7.8% of the sample.

What the authors observed across the whole study: Because no day 14 peak-response samples were available, the repertoires could be characterized only after the peak T cell response. The 56-69-year group was small, and its depth increase did not reach significance, likely because of low power. Nearly half of unique spike-specific TCRs reportedly recognized epitopes outside regions mutated in the B.1.351 and B.1.1.7 variants. Only five or six AZD1222 recipients were SARS-CoV-2 seropositive at baseline, limiting conclusions about previously exposed vaccinees. Participants were mostly white British and included more females than males, and it was suggested by the authors that clonal diversity may have been underestimated. After two AZD1222 doses, spike-specific TCR breadth and depth were significantly higher than at day 0 and than in MenACWY recipients. The vaccine-associated CD4 TCRs covered the entire spike protein, and the dominant responses fell in regions 160-218 and 743-854.

Trimmed from V: 5 bases; trimmed from J: 2 bases; junction bases lacking a gene match: 1. Via the germline V gene, CDR1 is SGHTA and CDR2 FQGTGA. The cysteine opens and the phenylalanine closes a CDR3 of 13 amino acids. The CDR3 DNA has 39 bases and is translated from base 1. As concerns this clone: The antigen this receptor binds is unknown. No base quality values were provided; no much bigger clone lies one nucleotide off.

The chain was built from TRBV7-3 and TRBJ2-5; 8 bases in the middle match TRBD2. The source is an adult in good health. Sample: peripheral blood, taken on day 0 of AZD1222 vaccination. At the DNA level, the sequence is TGTGCCAGCAGCGCTAGCGGGCAAGAGACCCAGTACTTC. Translated, it gives CASSASGQETQYF.